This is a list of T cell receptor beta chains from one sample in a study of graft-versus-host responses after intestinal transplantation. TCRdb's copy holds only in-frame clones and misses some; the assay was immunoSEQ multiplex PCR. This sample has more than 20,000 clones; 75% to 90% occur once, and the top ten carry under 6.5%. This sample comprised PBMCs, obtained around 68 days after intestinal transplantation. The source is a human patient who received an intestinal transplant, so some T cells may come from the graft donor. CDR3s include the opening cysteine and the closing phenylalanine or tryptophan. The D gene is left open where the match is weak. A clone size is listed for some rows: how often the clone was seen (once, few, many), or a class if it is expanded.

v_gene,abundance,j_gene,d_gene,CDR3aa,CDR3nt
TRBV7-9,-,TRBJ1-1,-,CASSPYLGNTEAFF,TGTGCCAGCAGCCCCTACCTGGGGAACACTGAAGCTTTCTTT
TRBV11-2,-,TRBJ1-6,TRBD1,CASSWGQGGSSPLHF,TGTGCCAGCAGCTGGGGACAGGGAGGGAGTTCACCCCTCCACTTT
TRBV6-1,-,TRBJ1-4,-,CASSGTVSRDEKLFF,TGTGCCAGCAGTGGGACAGTCTCGAGGGATGAAAAACTGTTTTTT
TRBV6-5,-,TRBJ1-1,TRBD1,CASRRDSNTEAFF,TGTGCCAGCAGACGGGACAGCAACACTGAAGCTTTCTTT
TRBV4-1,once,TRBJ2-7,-,CASSQGFPSYSYEQYF,TGCGCCAGCAGCCAAGGATTTCCCAGCTACTCCTACGAGCAGTACTTC
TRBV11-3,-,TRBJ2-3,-,CASSSGLQGTDTQYF,TGTGCCAGCAGCTCGGGACTCCAAGGCACAGATACGCAGTATTTT
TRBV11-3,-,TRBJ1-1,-,CASSLDRGNTEAFF,TGTGCCAGCAGCTTAGATCGGGGGAACACTGAAGCTTTCTTT
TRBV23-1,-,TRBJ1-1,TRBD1,CASSQSGDRVSEAFF,TGCGCCAGCAGTCAATCGGGGGACAGGGTCTCTGAAGCTTTCTTT
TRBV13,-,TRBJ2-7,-,CASSLGLARGGTYEQYF,TGTGCCAGCAGCTTAGGCCTAGCCAGGGGGGGGACCTACGAGCAGTACTTC
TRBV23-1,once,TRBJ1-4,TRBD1,CASSRTGTGPLQGNEKLFF,TGCGCCAGCAGTCGAACAGGGACAGGGCCCCTCCAAGGGAATGAAAAACTGTTTTTT
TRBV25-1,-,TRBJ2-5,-,CASSDEETQYF,TGTGCCAGCAGTGATGAAGAGACCCAGTACTTC
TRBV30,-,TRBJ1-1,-,CAWRFQNTEAFF,TGTGCCTGGAGATTCCAGAACACTGAAGCTTTCTTT
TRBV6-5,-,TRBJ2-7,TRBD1,CASSLRQGPYEQYF,TGTGCCAGCAGCCTCAGACAGGGTCCCTACGAGCAGTACTTC
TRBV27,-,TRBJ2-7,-,CASSWYEQYF,TGTGCCAGCAGTTGGTACGAGCAGTACTTC
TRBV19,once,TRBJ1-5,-,CASSPDGGRVNQPQHF,TGTGCCAGTAGTCCCGACGGGGGGAGAGTCAATCAGCCCCAGCATTTT
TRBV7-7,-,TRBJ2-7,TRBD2,CASSLDQGLSSYEQYF,TGTGCCAGCAGCTTAGATCAGGGACTAAGCTCCTACGAGCAGTACTTC
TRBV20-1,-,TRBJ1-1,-,CSTGVNTEAFF,TGCAGTACCGGGGTGAACACTGAAGCTTTCTTT
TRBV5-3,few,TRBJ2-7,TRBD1,CARSPVQTGTGKNEQYF,TGTGCCAGAAGCCCAGTACAAACCGGGACAGGGAAGAACGAGCAGTACTTC